This passage covers 10 T cell receptor beta chains from one sample sequenced in a study of neoadjuvant nivolumab and ipilimumab in lung cancer. The assay was immunoSEQ multiplex PCR, and TCRdb's table has in-frame clones only and misses some. The table records about 6,800 clones, about 85% of them present only once. Material: tumor tissue, obtained after neoadjuvant nivolumab, alone or with ipilimumab, at or shortly before surgery. Receptors originate from an adult with non-small cell lung cancer.

The rearrangement uses TRBV5-6 and TRBJ1-6, with a possible D match to TRBD1 (5 bases). The CDR3 is 17 residues long. Trimming removed 5 bases at V and 10 bases at J, with 25 bases between. Germline CDR1 SGHDT, CDR2 YYEEEE. CDR3 residues: CASSYATASRRQSPLHF. The CDR3 DNA follows: TGTGCCAGCAGTTATGCGACAGCCTCAAGACGGCAGTCACCCCTCCACTTT.

DNA of the CDR3: TGTGCCAGCAGGGACAGCGCTTCCTACGAGCAGTACTTC. Protein: CASRDSASYEQYF. V and J are TRBV27 and TRBJ2-7, with a possible D match to TRBD1 (6 bases). The CDR3 consists of 13 residues. The germline V and J ends were trimmed by 6 bases and 1 base, with 10 bases remaining between them. Germline values: CDR1 MNHEY, CDR2 SMNVEV (reference sequence).

This chain uses TRBV5-1 with TRBJ2-3; 13 bases are a match to TRBD2. V was pared by 9 bases and J by 5 bases, with 6 bases of the junction left unmatched. Germline assignment: CDR1 SGHRS and CDR2 YFSETQ. This CDR3 is built from 14 residues. DNA for the CDR3: TGCGCCACCCGACTAGCGGGGGGACGAGATACGCAGTATTTT. It encodes CATRLAGGRDTQYF.

The chain carries TRBV30 and TRBJ1-2, with no clear D. Germline V lookup: CDR1 GTSNPN, CDR2 SVGIG (reference sequence). This CDR3 is built from 13 residues. V shed 4 bases and J shed 4 bases, with 13 bases lying between them. The CDR3, as DNA: TGTGCCTGGAATCCGGGCCTGGGCTATGGCTACACCTTC. It encodes CAWNPGLGYGYTF.

The chain couples TRBV7-9 to TRBJ2-7; 9 bases are a match to TRBD1. V lost 7 bases, J lost 1 base, and 8 bases stayed unmatched. Germline V lookup: CDR1 SEHNR, CDR2 FQNEAQ (reference sequence). The CDR3 length is 15 residues. The CDR3 DNA reads TGTGCCAGCACCTCCGGGACAGGGAATTCCTACGAGCAGTACTTC. Translation gives CASTSGTGNSYEQYF.

The chain has TRBV4-3 and TRBJ2-5; 7 nucleotides agree with TRBD2. This CDR3 is built from 15 residues. V was pared by 1 base and J by 4 bases, with 6 bases of the junction left unmatched. The V gene's germline CDR1 is LGHNA and CDR2 YSLEER. CDR3 coding DNA: TGCGCCAGCAGCCAAGGTTTAGCGGGCGGAGAGACCCAGTACTTC. Encoded protein: CASSQGLAGGETQYF.

The chain carries TRBV6-1 and TRBJ1-6; D is perhaps TRBD1 (5 bases). Trimming pared 0 bases from V and 8 bases from J, leaving 11 bases between. CDR3 length: 15 residues. Per the germline V gene, CDR1 is MNHNS and CDR2 is SASEGT. The CDR3 sequence is CASSEAGTQYSPLHF. The CDR3 DNA reads TGTGCCAGCAGTGAAGCAGGGACCCAATATTCACCCCTCCACTTT.

This sequence joins TRBV9 and TRBJ2-5; D not resolved. The CDR3 sequence is 14 residues long. The V end lost 0 bases, the J end lost 5 bases, and 11 bases lay between the germline ends. Looked up from germline, CDR1 is SGDLS and CDR2 is YYNGEE. In DNA form, the CDR3 reads TGTGCCAGCAGCGTAGGACCCCTGGGGGAGACCCAGTACTTC. It specifies CASSVGPLGETQYF. Combining the CDR3 with reference TRBV9 and TRBJ2-5 gives the whole variable domain DSGVTQTPKHLITATGQRVTLRCSPRSGDLSVYWYQQSLDQGLQFLIQYYNGEERAKGNILERFSAQQFPDLHSELNLSSLELGDSALYFCASSVGPLGETQYFGPGTRLLVL.

This clone was observed a handful of times. The chain has TRBV7-9 and TRBJ1-5; D unresolved. The ends were cut back, 5 bases at V and 9 bases at J, with 11 bases in the middle. The CDR3 is made up of 12 amino acids. CDR1 is SEHNR and CDR2 is FQNEAQ in the germline V gene (reference sequence). The CDR3 spells CASSREGMPQHF. The CDR3 nucleotides are TGTGCCAGCAGCCGAGAAGGCATGCCCCAGCATTTT.

Note on this clone: Other DNA sequences of this sample code for an identical CDR3. The CDR3 DNA reads TGTGCCAGCAGCTTGGCCTTGGGTCGCGATAATTCACCCCTCCACTTT. Translation gives CASSLALGRDNSPLHF. The V call is TRBV5-6, the J call TRBJ1-6; D is ambiguous. The CDR3 totals 16 residues. The germline V gene has CDR1 SGHDT and CDR2 YYEEEE. The V end was cut by 0 bases, the J end by 5 bases, with 12 bases between. The entire variable domain, with the rest obtained from reference TRBV5-6 and TRBJ1-6, is as follows: DAGVTQSPTHLIKTRGQQVTLRCSPKSGHDTVSWYQQALGQGPQFIFQYYEEEERQRGNFPDRFSGHQFPNYSSELNVNALLLGDSALYLCASSLALGRDNSPLHFGNGTRLTVT.